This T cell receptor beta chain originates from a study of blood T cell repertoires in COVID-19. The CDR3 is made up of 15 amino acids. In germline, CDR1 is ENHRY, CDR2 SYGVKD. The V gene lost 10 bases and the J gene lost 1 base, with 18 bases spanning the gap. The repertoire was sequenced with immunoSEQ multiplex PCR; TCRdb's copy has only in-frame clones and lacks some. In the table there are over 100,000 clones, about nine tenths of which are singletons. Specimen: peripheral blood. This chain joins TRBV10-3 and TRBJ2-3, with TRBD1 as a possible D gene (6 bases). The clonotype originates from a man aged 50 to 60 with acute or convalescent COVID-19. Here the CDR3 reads CATTGQLGGTDTQYF. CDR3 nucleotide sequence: TGTGCCACCACCGGACAGTTGGGGGGCACAGATACGCAGTATTTT.